These 28 T cell receptor beta chains were sequenced from one sample in a study of shared clonotypes between healthy human individuals. TCRdb's copy holds only in-frame clones and misses some; the assay was immunoSEQ multiplex PCR. This table has over 2,000,000 clones, just over 90% appearing once. The naive CD8 subset, CD45RO-negative cells positively selected for CCR7, excluded terminally differentiated effector memory CD45RA+ cells. Sample: naive CD8+ T cells from PBMCs. These receptors were collected from a man in his late teens or twenties in good health. Some clones in this sample may be carry-over from other donors' samples.

The rearrangement joins TRBV30 to TRBJ1-2, with D tentatively TRBD1 (6 bases). Germline loops: CDR1 GTSNPN, CDR2 SVGIG (reference sequence). The germline V and J ends were trimmed by 0 bases and 11 bases, with 10 bases remaining between them. The CDR3 loop spans 11 amino acids. The CDR3 sequence: CAWSVGQKYTF. CDR3 sequence (DNA): TGTGCCTGGAGTGTAGGACAGAAGTACACCTTC.

The chain carries TRBV7-9 and TRBJ2-3; TRBD1 aligns across 7 bases. The CDR3 has 15 residues. The V gene's germline CDR1 is SEHNR and CDR2 FQNEAQ (reference sequence). Unmatched junction bases numbered 7, after V lost 2 bases and J lost 5 bases. CDR3 nucleotide sequence: TGTGCCAGCAGCTTACGGGACAGTCCACAAGATACGCAGTATTTT. The encoded protein is CASSLRDSPQDTQYF.

The chain uses TRBV27 and TRBJ2-1; TRBD2 might be the D (6 bases). Trimming removed 2 bases at V and 2 bases at J, with 7 bases between. Looked up from germline, CDR1 is MNHEY and CDR2 is SMNVEV (reference sequence). The CDR3 covers 14 residues. The CDR3 loop reads CASSLGLTYNEQFF. Here the CDR3 DNA reads TGTGCCAGCAGTTTAGGACTAACCTACAATGAGCAGTTCTTC.

The chain employs TRBV4-1 and TRBJ2-7; no definite D call. Trimming shortened V by 1 base and J by 2 bases, and 9 bases separated the two germline ends. The CDR3 spans 14 residues. Per the germline V gene, CDR1 is MGHRA and CDR2 is YSYEKL. CDR3 loop: CASSQAHRAYEQYF. The CDR3 DNA sequence: TGCGCCAGCAGCCAAGCTCACAGAGCCTACGAGCAGTACTTC.

The chain joins TRBV5-4 to TRBJ2-3, with a possible D match to TRBD2 (6 bases). This CDR3 comprises 15 residues. The V gene's germline CDR1 is SGHNT and CDR2 YYREEE (reference sequence). V shed 6 bases and J shed 4 bases, with 18 bases lying between them. The DNA for the CDR3 is TGTGCCAGCATTCCCTGGGGGGAGCGGGCAGATACGCAGTATTTT. Protein product: CASIPWGERADTQYF.

Note on this clone: Other DNA sequences within the sample encode an identical CDR3. The CDR3 DNA follows: TGTGCCAGCAGCTTGAGTAGCGCATACGAGCAGTACTTC. Translation: CASSLSSAYEQYF. The gene calls are TRBV5-6 and TRBJ2-7; D may be TRBD2 (5 bases). The germline CDR1 and CDR2 sequences are SGHDT and YYEEEE. Trimming shortened V by 1 base and J by 4 bases, and 9 bases separated the two germline ends. The CDR3 spans 13 residues. Variable domain in full (rest from reference TRBV5-6 and TRBJ2-7): DAGVTQSPTHLIKTRGQQVTLRCSPKSGHDTVSWYQQALGQGPQFIFQYYEEEERQRGNFPDRFSGHQFPNYSSELNVNALLLGDSALYLCASSLSSAYEQYFGPGTRLTVT.

The gene calls are TRBV13 and TRBJ2-1; D remains ambiguous. There are 13 residues in the CDR3. The V end was cut by 0 bases, the J end by 5 bases, with 5 bases between. Per the germline V gene, CDR1 is PRHDT and CDR2 is FYEKMQ (reference sequence). The DNA for the CDR3 is TGTGCCAGCAGCTTAGGACAGAACAATGAGCAGTTCTTC. It specifies CASSLGQNNEQFF.

This clone was detected only once. The CDR3 protein is CASSLGVQVTDTQYF. CDR3 in DNA: TGTGCCAGCAGCTTAGGGGTCCAGGTCACAGATACGCAGTATTTT. The V call is TRBV7-9, the J call TRBJ2-3; D is ambiguous. The length of the CDR3 is 15 residues. Germline CDR1 reads SEHNR; CDR2 reads FQNEAQ (reference sequence). V was trimmed by 1 base and J by 2 bases, leaving 10 bases between them.

CDR3: CASGNPNVDRLNTEAFF. As DNA, the CDR3 is TGTGCCAGCGGCAACCCAAACGTCGACAGACTGAACACTGAAGCTTTCTTT. The rearrangement uses TRBV7-9 and TRBJ1-1; maybe TRBD1 (5 bases). Trimming pared 8 bases from V and 0 bases from J, leaving 22 bases between. Looked up from germline, CDR1 is SEHNR and CDR2 is FQNEAQ (reference sequence). The CDR3 runs 17 residues.

The genes are TRBV21-1 and TRBJ1-1; the D call in the table, TRBD1, was not verified against the DNA. TRBV21-1 is a pseudogene locus. This CDR3 is 15 amino acids long. Here the CDR3 DNA reads TGTGCCAGCAGCATTATGGGGGCCCAGGGGACTGAAGCTTTCTTT. Translated, it gives CASSIMGAQGTEAFF.

CDR3 region: CASSTLFLREGFSREQYF. The CDR3 DNA reads as TGCGCCAGCAGTACCCTGTTCCTCCGGGAGGGTTTCTCCCGCGAGCAGTACTTC. The rearrangement links TRBV4-1 to TRBJ2-7; TRBD2 aligns across 8 bases. CDR3 length equals 18 residues. J lost 6 bases, V lost 6 bases, and 22 bases had no gene match. Germline loops: CDR1 MGHRA, CDR2 YSYEKL.

The genes are TRBV10-3 and TRBJ2-1, with D uncertain. Trimming shortened V by 6 bases and J by 5 bases, and 8 bases separated the two germline ends. The CDR3 loop spans 12 amino acids. Germline V gene data show CDR1 as ENHRY and CDR2 as SYGVKD. CDR3 protein: CAIRDGHNEQFF. The DNA for the CDR3 is TGTGCCATCAGGGACGGCCACAATGAGCAGTTCTTC.

With respect to this clone: Other DNA sequences of this sample code for an identical CDR3. This sequence joins TRBV27 and TRBJ1-1, with unresolved D. Germline CDR1 and CDR2: MNHEY and SMNVEV (reference sequence). Between the trimmed V and J ends, which lost 0 bases and 2 bases, there was a span of 10 bases. CDR3 length: 15 amino acids. The CDR3 reads CASSLSPVGNTEAFF. CDR3 nucleotides: TGTGCCAGCAGTTTATCGCCGGTGGGAAACACTGAAGCTTTCTTT.

This clone has more than one count but fewer than ten. The gene calls are TRBV4-1 and TRBJ1-1; no firm D call. The CDR3 has 14 residues. Trimming cost V 1 base and J 4 bases, with 10 bases left between them. Germline CDR1 MGHRA, CDR2 YSYEKL. For the CDR3, the DNA is TGCGCCAGCAGCCAAGTAAGCCGGGCCACTGAAGCTTTCTTT. This translates into CASSQVSRATEAFF.

This clone has just one count. The chain links TRBV19 to TRBJ1-4; D unresolved. V shed 0 bases and J shed 8 bases, with 22 bases lying between them. The CDR3 sequence is 18 residues long. The germline gives CDR1 LNHDA, CDR2 SQIVND (reference sequence). In DNA form, the CDR3 reads TGTGCCAGTAGTATAGATTTCGAGTCTCCAAATCTTCGCGAAAAACTGTTTTTT. Translation gives CASSIDFESPNLREKLFF. Full variable domain (remainder filled in from reference TRBV19 and TRBJ1-4): DGGITQSPKYLFRKEGQNVTLSCEQNLNHDAMYWYRQDPGQGLRLIYYSQIVNDFQKGDIAEGYSVSREKKESFPLTVTSAQKNPTAFYLCASSIDFESPNLREKLFFGSGTQLSVL.

This chain connects TRBV5-1 to TRBJ2-2, with TRBD2 as a possible D gene (5 bases). Per the germline V gene, CDR1 is SGHRS and CDR2 is YFSETQ. Between the trimmed V and J ends, which lost 0 bases and 7 bases, there was a span of 19 bases. The CDR3 is made up of 17 amino acids. Here the CDR3 reads CASSLGQWLAAGGELFF. DNA for the CDR3: TGCGCCAGCAGCTTGGGTCAGTGGCTAGCCGCGGGCGGGGAGCTGTTTTTT.

This rearrangement joins TRBV4-3 to TRBJ2-7, with TRBD2 identical over 8 bases. CDR1 is LGHNA, CDR2 YSLEER, per germline. V dropped 0 bases and J dropped 4; count of bases not matched to a gene: 5. The CDR3 covers 15 residues. The CDR3 region is CASSQEESGSYEQYF. The DNA for the CDR3 is TGCGCCAGCAGCCAAGAGGAGAGCGGGAGTTACGAGCAGTACTTC.

V is TRBV14 and J is TRBJ2-1; D gene uncertain. Germline CDR1 reads SGHDN; CDR2 reads FVKESK. The ends were cut back, 9 bases at V and 3 bases at J, with 9 bases in the middle. The CDR3 runs to 12 residues. The CDR3 spells CASTMGYNEQFF. The CDR3 nucleotides read TGTGCCAGTACGATGGGCTACAATGAGCAGTTCTTC.

The chain couples TRBV28 to TRBJ1-1; D remains unclear. The V end was cut by 7 bases, the J end by 6 bases, with 21 bases between. This CDR3 region has 15 residues. Germline V lookup: CDR1 MDHEN, CDR2 SYDVKM. CDR3 amino acids: CASTAVQILPAEAFF. In DNA form, the CDR3 reads TGTGCCAGCACGGCAGTGCAGATACTACCCGCTGAAGCTTTCTTT.

The V call is TRBV15, the J call TRBJ1-5; D not certain. CDR1 is LNHNV, CDR2 YYDKDF, per germline (reference sequence). This CDR3 is 16 amino acids long. V lost 0 bases to trimming and J lost 6 bases, with 15 bases between them. CDR3 residues: CATSRDRGGAGQPQHF. The CDR3 nucleotides read TGTGCCACCAGCAGAGATCGAGGAGGCGCGGGTCAGCCCCAGCATTTT.

This sequence joins TRBV28 and TRBJ1-5; D gene unclear. Germline V lookup: CDR1 MDHEN, CDR2 SYDVKM. This CDR3 has 16 residues. Trimming left V 5 bases short and J 6 bases short, with 20 bases between. The CDR3 coding sequence is TGTGCCAGCAGTCTCCTGGTAGGGCTCGCCGGTCAGCCCCAGCATTTT. Protein product: CASSLLVGLAGQPQHF.

Note on this clone: This sample includes further DNA sequences coding for the same CDR3. This rearrangement joins TRBV13 to TRBJ2-3; 8 nucleotides match TRBD1. Trimming cost V 2 bases and J 0 bases; bases outside gene matches: 1. The CDR3 has 15 residues. Germline CDR1 and CDR2: PRHDT and FYEKMQ (reference sequence). In DNA form, the CDR3 reads TGTGCCAGCAGCTTACGGACAGGGAGCACAGATACGCAGTATTTT. Its protein product is CASSLRTGSTDTQYF.

The chain uses TRBV7-9 and TRBJ2-3, with a tentative D call TRBD2 (5 bases). The CDR3 covers 13 residues. V was cut by 2 bases and J by 4 bases, with 7 bases left in between. The germline CDR1 and CDR2 sequences are SEHNR and FQNEAQ (reference sequence). The chain's CDR3 is CASSLFGADTQYF. The CDR3 DNA reads TGTGCCAGCAGCTTATTCGGGGCAGATACGCAGTATTTT.

A note on this clone: Other DNA sequences within the sample encode an identical CDR3. The genes are TRBV27 and TRBJ2-3, with D hard to call. CDR1 and CDR2 (germline): MNHEY, SMNVEV (reference sequence). The CDR3 extends over 13 amino acids. Trimming cost V 2 bases and J 3 bases, with 6 bases left between them. The CDR3 nucleotides read TGTGCCAGCAGTTTAGGGTGGACAGATACGCAGTATTTT. Residues: CASSLGWTDTQYF.

The V gene is TRBV9, the J gene TRBJ2-3; possible D gene TRBD2, 5 bases. The CDR3 is 16 amino acids. V dropped 0 bases and J dropped 1 base, with 12 bases sitting between them. CDR1 is SGDLS and CDR2 is YYNGEE in the germline V gene. CDR3 coding DNA: TGTGCCAGCAGCGTAGCTACGGAGCGGCGCACAGATACGCAGTATTTT. Amino acids: CASSVATERRTDTQYF.

The J gene is TRBJ2-7, the V gene TRBV28; D remains unclear. The CDR3 contains 14 residues. Trimming shortened V by 6 bases and J by 3 bases, and 15 bases separated the two germline ends. CDR1 is MDHEN, CDR2 SYDVKM, per germline. CDR3 DNA sequence: TGTGCCAGCAGCTCAGACGGTGTGTACTACGAGCAGTACTTC. Translating it yields CASSSDGVYYEQYF.

This clone was picked up one time. CDR3 residues: CASSSALAVGGYNEQFF. CDR3 DNA sequence: TGTGCCAGCAGTTCAGCCCTAGCGGTAGGTGGCTACAATGAGCAGTTCTTC. The chain recombines TRBV27 with TRBJ2-1, with TRBD2 matching over 7 bases. Germline-derived CDR1 and CDR2 are MNHEY and SMNVEV (reference sequence). V lost 4 bases, J lost 3 bases, and 12 bases stayed unmatched. CDR3 length equals 17 residues.

This clone was counted a single time. V and J are TRBV2 and TRBJ2-3; 12 bases map to TRBD2. After removal of 3 bases from V and 4 bases from J, the junction contained 2 bases not matched to a gene. CDR1 is SNHLY and CDR2 is FYNNEI in the germline V gene. This CDR3 contains 15 residues. CDR3 residues: CASSETSGSPDTQYF. The CDR3 DNA sequence: TGTGCCAGCAGTGAGACTAGCGGGAGCCCAGATACGCAGTATTTT.